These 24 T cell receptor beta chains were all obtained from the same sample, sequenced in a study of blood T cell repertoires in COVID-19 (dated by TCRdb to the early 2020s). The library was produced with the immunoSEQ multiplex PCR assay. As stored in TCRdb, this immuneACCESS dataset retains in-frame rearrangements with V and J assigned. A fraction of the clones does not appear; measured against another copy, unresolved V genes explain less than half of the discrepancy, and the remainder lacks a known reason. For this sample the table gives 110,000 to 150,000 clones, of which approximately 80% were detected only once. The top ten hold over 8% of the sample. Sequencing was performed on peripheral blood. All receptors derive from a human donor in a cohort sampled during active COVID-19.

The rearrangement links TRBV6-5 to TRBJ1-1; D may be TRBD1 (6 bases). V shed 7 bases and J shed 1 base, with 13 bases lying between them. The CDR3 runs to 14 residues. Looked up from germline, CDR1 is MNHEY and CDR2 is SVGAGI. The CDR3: CASKSGTTNTEAFF. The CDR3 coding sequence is TGTGCCAGCAAATCCGGGACAACGAACACTGAAGCTTTCTTT.

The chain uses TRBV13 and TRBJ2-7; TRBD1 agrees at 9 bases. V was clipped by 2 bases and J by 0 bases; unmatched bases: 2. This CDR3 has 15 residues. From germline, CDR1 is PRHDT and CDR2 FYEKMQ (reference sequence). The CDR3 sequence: CASSLRQGVSYEQYF. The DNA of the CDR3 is TGTGCCAGCAGCTTAAGACAGGGGGTCTCCTACGAGCAGTACTTC.

CDR3 loop: CASQGQGPNTEAFF. The CDR3 DNA is TGTGCCAGCCAAGGACAGGGCCCGAACACTGAAGCTTTCTTT. The chain recombines TRBV6-6 with TRBJ1-1, with TRBD1 matching 8 bases. Germline V gene lookup returns CDR1 MNHNY and CDR2 SVGAGI (reference sequence). CDR3 size: 14 residues. Trimming removed 8 bases from V and 1 base from J; junction bases left unmatched: 6.

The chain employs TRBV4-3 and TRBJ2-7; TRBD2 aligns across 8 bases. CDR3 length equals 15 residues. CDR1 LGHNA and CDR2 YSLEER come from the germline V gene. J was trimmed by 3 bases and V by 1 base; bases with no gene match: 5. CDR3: CASSQGRGRFYEQYF. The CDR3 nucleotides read TGCGCCAGCAGCCAAGGGCGCGGGAGGTTCTACGAGCAGTACTTC.

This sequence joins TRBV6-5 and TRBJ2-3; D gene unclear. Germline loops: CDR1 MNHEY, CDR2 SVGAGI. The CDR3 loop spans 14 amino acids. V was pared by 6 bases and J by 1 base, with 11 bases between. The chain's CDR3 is CASSSGWGTDTQYF. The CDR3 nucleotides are TGTGCCAGCAGCTCCGGGTGGGGCACAGATACGCAGTATTTT.

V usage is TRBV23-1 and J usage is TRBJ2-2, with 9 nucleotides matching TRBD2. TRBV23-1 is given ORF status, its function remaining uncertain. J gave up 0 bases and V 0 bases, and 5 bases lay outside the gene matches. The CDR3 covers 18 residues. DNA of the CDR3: TGCGCCAGCAGTCAATCTGCGGGAGGGCCAACGAACACCGGGGAGCTGTTTTTT. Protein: CASSQSAGGPTNTGELFF.

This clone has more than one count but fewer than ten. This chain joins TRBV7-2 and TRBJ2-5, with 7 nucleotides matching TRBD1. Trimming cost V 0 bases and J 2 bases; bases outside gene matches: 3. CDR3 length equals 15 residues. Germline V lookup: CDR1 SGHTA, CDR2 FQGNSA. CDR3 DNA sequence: TGTGCCAGCAGCTTAGCGGGACAGAAACAAGAGACCCAGTACTTC. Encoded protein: CASSLAGQKQETQYF.

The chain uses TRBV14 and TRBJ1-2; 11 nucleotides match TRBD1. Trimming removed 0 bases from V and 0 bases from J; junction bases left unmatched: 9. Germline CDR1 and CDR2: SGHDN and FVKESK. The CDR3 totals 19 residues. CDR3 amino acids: CASSQEVGQGAASNYGYTF. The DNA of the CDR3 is TGTGCCAGCAGCCAAGAAGTTGGACAGGGGGCAGCTTCTAACTATGGCTACACCTTC.

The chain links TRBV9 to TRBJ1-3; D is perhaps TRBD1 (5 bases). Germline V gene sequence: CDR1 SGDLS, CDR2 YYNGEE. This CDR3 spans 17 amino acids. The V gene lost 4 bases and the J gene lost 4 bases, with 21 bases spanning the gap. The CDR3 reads CASSHTGEALRGNTIYF. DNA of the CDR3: TGTGCCAGCAGCCATACGGGGGAGGCCCTAAGAGGAAACACCATATATTTT.

CDR3 nucleotide sequence: TGTGCCAGCAGCTCCCTACAGGGATACGAGCAGTACTTC. It codes for CASSSLQGYEQYF. The chain combines TRBV7-3 with TRBJ2-7; D is perhaps TRBD1 (6 bases). Germline V CDR1 and CDR2: SGHTA, FQGTGA. V shed 4 bases and J shed 4 bases, with 11 bases lying between them. The CDR3 runs 13 residues.

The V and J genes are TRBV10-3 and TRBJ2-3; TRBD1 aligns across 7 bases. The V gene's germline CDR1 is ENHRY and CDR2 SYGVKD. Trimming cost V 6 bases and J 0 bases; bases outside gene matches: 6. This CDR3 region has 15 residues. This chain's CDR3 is CAISVTGPSTDTQYF. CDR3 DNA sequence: TGTGCCATCAGCGTGACAGGGCCTAGCACAGATACGCAGTATTTT.

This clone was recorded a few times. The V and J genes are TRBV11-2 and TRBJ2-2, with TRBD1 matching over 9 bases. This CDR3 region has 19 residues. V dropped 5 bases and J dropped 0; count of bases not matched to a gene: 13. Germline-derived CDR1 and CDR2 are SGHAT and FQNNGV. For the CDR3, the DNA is TGTGCCAGCAGCGTCCGGGACAGGGCATACAAAGCGAACACCGGGGAGCTGTTTTTT. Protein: CASSVRDRAYKANTGELFF.

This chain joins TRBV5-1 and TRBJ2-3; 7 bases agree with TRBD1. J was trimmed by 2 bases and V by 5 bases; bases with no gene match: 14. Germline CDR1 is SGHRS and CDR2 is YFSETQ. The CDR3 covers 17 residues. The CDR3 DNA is TGCGCCAGCAGTTTACTACTGACAGGGTCTATCACAGATACGCAGTATTTT. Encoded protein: CASSLLLTGSITDTQYF.

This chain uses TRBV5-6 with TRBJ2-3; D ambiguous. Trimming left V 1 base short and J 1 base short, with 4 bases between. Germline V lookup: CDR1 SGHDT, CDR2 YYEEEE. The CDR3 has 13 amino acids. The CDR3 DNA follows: TGTGCCAGCAGCTTGCAGGGCACAGATACGCAGTATTTT. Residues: CASSLQGTDTQYF. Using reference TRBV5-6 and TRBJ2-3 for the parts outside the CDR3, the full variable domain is DAGVTQSPTHLIKTRGQQVTLRCSPKSGHDTVSWYQQALGQGPQFIFQYYEEEERQRGNFPDRFSGHQFPNYSSELNVNALLLGDSALYLCASSLQGTDTQYFGPGTRLTVL.

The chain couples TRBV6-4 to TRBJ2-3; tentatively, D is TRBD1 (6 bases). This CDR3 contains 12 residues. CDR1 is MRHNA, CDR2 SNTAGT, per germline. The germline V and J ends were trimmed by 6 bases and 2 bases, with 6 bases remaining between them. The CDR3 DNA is TGTGCCAGCAGGGGACACACAGATACGCAGTATTTT. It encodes CASRGHTDTQYF.

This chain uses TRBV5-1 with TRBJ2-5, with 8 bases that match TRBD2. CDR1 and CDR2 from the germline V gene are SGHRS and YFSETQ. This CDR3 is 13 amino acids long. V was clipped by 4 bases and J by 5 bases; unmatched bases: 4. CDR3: CASSIAGRETQYF. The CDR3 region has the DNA TGCGCCAGCAGCATAGCGGGAAGGGAGACCCAGTACTTC.

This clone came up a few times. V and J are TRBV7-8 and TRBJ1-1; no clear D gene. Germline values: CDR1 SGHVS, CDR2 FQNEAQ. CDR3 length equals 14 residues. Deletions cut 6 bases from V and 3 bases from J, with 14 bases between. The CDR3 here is CASRRSEQDTEAFF. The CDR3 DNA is TGTGCCAGCAGACGATCCGAGCAGGACACTGAAGCTTTCTTT.

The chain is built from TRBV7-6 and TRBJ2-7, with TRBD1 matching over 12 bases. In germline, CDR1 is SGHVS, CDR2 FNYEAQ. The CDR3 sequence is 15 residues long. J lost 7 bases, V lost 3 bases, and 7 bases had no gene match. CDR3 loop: CASSLAGQGAREQYF. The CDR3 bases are TGTGCCAGCAGCTTGGCGGGACAGGGGGCGAGAGAGCAGTACTTC.

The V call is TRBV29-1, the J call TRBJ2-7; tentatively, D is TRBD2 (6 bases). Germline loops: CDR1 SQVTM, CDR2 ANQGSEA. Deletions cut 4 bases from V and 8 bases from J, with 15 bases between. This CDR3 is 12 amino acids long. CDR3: CSVGLGTGKQYF. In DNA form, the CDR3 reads TGCAGCGTTGGTTTGGGGACTGGCAAGCAGTACTTC.

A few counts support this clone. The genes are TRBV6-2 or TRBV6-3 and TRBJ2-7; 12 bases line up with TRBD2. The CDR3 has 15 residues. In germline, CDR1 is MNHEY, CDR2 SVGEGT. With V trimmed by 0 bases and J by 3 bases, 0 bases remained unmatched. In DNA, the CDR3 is TGTGCCAGCAGTTACTCGACTAGCGGGAGCTACGAGCAGTACTTC. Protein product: CASSYSTSGSYEQYF.

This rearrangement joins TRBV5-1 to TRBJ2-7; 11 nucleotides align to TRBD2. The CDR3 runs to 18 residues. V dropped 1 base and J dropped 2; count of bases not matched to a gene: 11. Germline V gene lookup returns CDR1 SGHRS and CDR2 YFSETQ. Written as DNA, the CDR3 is TGCGCCAGCAGCTTGAGTTTGCCCGGGGGACTAGCGGCCTACGAGCAGTACTTC. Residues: CASSLSLPGGLAAYEQYF. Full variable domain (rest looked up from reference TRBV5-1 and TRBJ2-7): KAGVTQTPRYLIKTRGQQVTLSCSPISGHRSVSWYQQTPGQGLQFLFEYFSETQRNKGNFPGRFSGRQFSNSRSEMNVSTLELGDSALYLCASSLSLPGGLAAYEQYFGPGTRLTVT.

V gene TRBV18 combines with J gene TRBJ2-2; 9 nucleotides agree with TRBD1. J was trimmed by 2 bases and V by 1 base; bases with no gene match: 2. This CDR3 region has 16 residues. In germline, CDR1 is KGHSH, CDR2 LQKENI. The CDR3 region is CASSPRGQGNTGELFF. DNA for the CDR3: TGTGCCAGCTCACCACGGGGACAGGGAAACACCGGGGAGCTGTTTTTT.

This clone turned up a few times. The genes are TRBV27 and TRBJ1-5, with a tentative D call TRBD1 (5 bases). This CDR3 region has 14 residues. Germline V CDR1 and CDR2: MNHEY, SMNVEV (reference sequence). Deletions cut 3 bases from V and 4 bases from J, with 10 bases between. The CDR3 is CASSFDRGNQPQHF. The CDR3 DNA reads TGTGCCAGCAGTTTTGATAGGGGTAATCAGCCCCAGCATTTT.

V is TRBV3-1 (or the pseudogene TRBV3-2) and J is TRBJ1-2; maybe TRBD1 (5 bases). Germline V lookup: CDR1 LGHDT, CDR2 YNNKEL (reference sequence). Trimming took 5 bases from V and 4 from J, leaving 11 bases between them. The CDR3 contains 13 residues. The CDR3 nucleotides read TGTGCCAGCAGCTTTACAGGATCCTATGGCTACACCTTC. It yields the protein CASSFTGSYGYTF.